The 27 T cell receptor beta chains reported below all come from one sample, sequenced in a study of cytomegalovirus exposure and HLA in healthy donors. PCR employed 60 Vbeta and 13 Jbeta primers. Only in-frame clones appear in the TCRdb table, and some are missing; sequencing was by immunoSEQ multiplex PCR. The sample holds roughly 120,000 clones; 80% are singletons and the top ten take roughly 3%. The sample comprised PBMCs. These receptors all stem from a male donor in good health and CMV-seronegative.

This sequence joins TRBV14 and TRBJ1-5; D not certain. CDR3 length: 14 amino acids. Germline-derived CDR1 and CDR2 are SGHDN and FVKESK. Trimming removed 6 bases at V and 1 base at J, with 10 bases between. This CDR3 is CASSRYGSNQPQHF. The CDR3 nucleotides are TGTGCCAGCAGTAGGTACGGGAGCAATCAGCCCCAGCATTTT.

This clone appeared once. The genes are TRBV11-2 and TRBJ1-1; D may be TRBD1 (6 bases). The germline V gene encodes CDR1 SGHAT and CDR2 FQNNGV. The CDR3 consists of 15 residues. The ends were cut back, 3 bases at V and 0 bases at J, with 11 bases in the middle. The CDR3 DNA reads TGTGCCAGCAGCTTCGGACAGATTTTGAACACTGAAGCTTTCTTT. Amino acid sequence: CASSFGQILNTEAFF.

CDR3 sequence reads: CASSSKRQGLTYNSPLHF. In nucleotides, the CDR3 is TGTGCCAGCAGCTCAAAACGACAGGGACTGACCTATAATTCACCCCTCCACTTT. The chain has TRBV7-2 and TRBJ1-6; TRBD1 matches at 7 bases. Losses at the gene ends were 4 bases for V and 2 bases for J; bases not matched to a gene: 11. This CDR3 has 18 amino acids. Looked up from germline, CDR1 is SGHTA and CDR2 is FQGNSA.

The chain carries TRBV6-5 and TRBJ1-1, with D unresolved. In germline, CDR1 is MNHEY, CDR2 SVGAGI. The CDR3 contains 15 residues. Deletions cut 2 bases from V and 0 bases from J, with 10 bases between. This chain's CDR3 is CASSYAGNMNTEAFF. CDR3 in DNA: TGTGCCAGCAGTTACGCAGGTAACATGAACACTGAAGCTTTCTTT.

The CDR3 DNA sequence: TGTGCCAGTAGTATCGGAGGGAAAGGTTATGGCTACACCTTC. Translation gives CASSIGGKGYGYTF. This chain connects TRBV19 to TRBJ1-2; no definite D call. Germline-derived CDR1 and CDR2 are LNHDA and SQIVND (reference sequence). Trimming stripped 3 bases from V and 5 bases from J, with 13 bases between. CDR3 length equals 14 residues.

The chain combines TRBV7-2 with TRBJ2-1, with 10 bases that match TRBD2. Germline V gene sequence: CDR1 SGHTA, CDR2 FQGNSA. The junction had 5 bases not matched to a gene; V was cut back by 4 bases and J by 5 bases. The CDR3 sequence is 15 residues long. CDR3 DNA sequence: TGTGCCAGCAGCTCGCTAGCGGGGGCCCACAATGAGCAGTTCTTC. Encoded protein: CASSSLAGAHNEQFF.

V gene TRBV4-1 combines with J gene TRBJ1-3; maybe TRBD1 (5 bases). V gave up 4 bases and J gave up 0 bases, with 16 bases separating them. CDR1 is MGHRA and CDR2 is YSYEKL in the germline V gene. This CDR3 is built from 17 residues. CDR3 protein: CASSPPGNRRSGNTIYF. The CDR3 DNA sequence: TGCGCCAGCAGCCCACCAGGGAATAGGCGCTCTGGAAACACCATATATTTT.

This clone was picked up a small number of times. At one boundary the junction diverges from the germline segment, which might be a read error. The chain recombines TRBV7-9 with TRBJ2-7, with TRBD1 matching 8 bases. Germline loops: CDR1 SEHNR, CDR2 FQNEAQ (reference sequence). The CDR3 has 18 amino acids. DNA for the CDR3: TGTTCCAGCAGCTTAGGGTCTGGTCCAGGGGGCAGGGCCTACGAGCAGTACTTC. Its translation is CSSSLGSGPGGRAYEQYF.

V usage is TRBV21-1 and J usage is TRBJ1-1; TRBD1 is the table's D call, not checked against the DNA. TRBV21-1 is annotated as a pseudogene. This CDR3 has 14 amino acids. DNA of the CDR3: TGTGCCAGCAGCGACCGGGACAGGGTCACTGAAGCTTTCTTT. It encodes CASSDRDRVTEAFF.

This chain uses TRBV5-5 with TRBJ1-1, with D possibly TRBD1 on 5 matching bases. This CDR3 is built from 13 residues. Trimming shortened V by 4 bases and J by 3 bases, and 10 bases separated the two germline ends. CDR1 and CDR2 from the germline V gene are SGHKS and YYEKEE (reference sequence). CDR3 coding DNA: TGTGCCAGCAGCCTCGGGGGGGACACTGAAGCTTTCTTT. It is translated as CASSLGGDTEAFF.

V usage is TRBV25-1 and J usage is TRBJ1-1, with D unresolved. V dropped 7 bases and J dropped 3 bases, with 9 bases sitting between them. Germline CDR1 MGHDK, CDR2 SYGVNS. This CDR3 has 12 residues. CDR3 sequence reads: CASNGPYTEAFF. The CDR3 DNA reads as TGTGCCAGCAATGGCCCTTACACTGAAGCTTTCTTT. The variable domain in full, with the rest retrieved from reference TRBV25-1 and TRBJ1-1, is EADIYQTPRYLVIGTGKKITLECSQTMGHDKMYWYQQDPGMELHLIHYSYGVNSTEKGDLSSESTVSRIRTEHFPLTLESARPSHTSQYLCASNGPYTEAFFGQGTRLTVV.

The V call is TRBV7-9, the J call TRBJ1-5, with a weak D call TRBD1 (5 bases). Per germline, CDR1 SEHNR and CDR2 FQNEAQ (reference sequence). The CDR3 loop spans 15 amino acids. Trimming cost V 4 bases and J 2 bases, with 12 bases left between them. The CDR3 loop reads CASSSRGYGNQPQHF. CDR3 DNA: TGTGCCAGCAGCTCGCGGGGGTATGGCAATCAGCCCCAGCATTTT.

The chain joins TRBV6-4 to TRBJ2-2; 7 positions match TRBD2. The germline V gene encodes CDR1 MRHNA and CDR2 SNTAGT. J gave up 7 bases and V 8 bases, and 10 bases lay outside the gene matches. The CDR3 runs 14 residues. The CDR3 DNA is TGTGCCAGCGGAAACGCGGGGGACGACGGGGAGCTGTTTTTT. As protein: CASGNAGDDGELFF.

The V call is TRBV2, the J call TRBJ2-3, with no clear D. Germline assignment: CDR1 SNHLY and CDR2 FYNNEI. The CDR3 loop spans 11 amino acids. V gave up 4 bases and J gave up 6 bases, with 5 bases separating them. The CDR3 nucleotides are TGTGCCAGCAGTGCGCGTGATACGCAGTATTTT. This codes for CASSARDTQYF.

The V gene is TRBV4-3, the J gene TRBJ1-5; 8 bases agree with TRBD1. The CDR3 runs 20 residues. Trimming removed 1 base from V and 7 bases from J; junction bases left unmatched: 21. CDR1 LGHNA and CDR2 YSLEER come from the germline V gene. The CDR3 DNA sequence: TGCGCCAGCAGCCAAGGAAGGAGGGGCGTGCTTCAGGGGGCGAGACAGCCCCAGCATTTT. This gives the protein CASSQGRRGVLQGARQPQHF.

J is TRBJ2-2 and V is TRBV4-3; TRBD2 aligns across 8 bases. CDR1 LGHNA and CDR2 YSLEER come from the germline V gene. The CDR3 covers 16 residues. V shed 0 bases and J 4 bases; nucleotides not matched to a gene: 4. The CDR3 sequence is CASSQDPGGGTGELFF. CDR3 DNA sequence: TGCGCCAGCAGCCAAGACCCCGGGGGGGGCACCGGGGAGCTGTTTTTT.

The table lists this clone with a count of one. The chain carries TRBV28 and TRBJ1-1, with TRBD1 as a possible D gene (5 bases). V was cut by 6 bases and J by 0 bases, with 23 bases left in between. Germline values: CDR1 MDHEN, CDR2 SYDVKM. There are 18 residues in the CDR3. The CDR3, as DNA: TGTGCCAGCAGCTATCCAATGGGGTCGGACACCCTGAACACTGAAGCTTTCTTT. Translated: CASSYPMGSDTLNTEAFF. Combining the CDR3 with reference TRBV28 and TRBJ1-1 gives the whole variable domain DVKVTQSSRYLVKRTGEKVFLECVQDMDHENMFWYRQDPGLGLRLIYFSYDVKMKEKGDIPEGYSVSREKKERFSLILESASTNQTSMYLCASSYPMGSDTLNTEAFFGQGTRLTVV.

The chain couples TRBV5-1 to TRBJ1-1; D ambiguous. The CDR3 spans 13 residues. V was clipped by 3 bases and J by 3 bases, with 9 bases between them. Looked up from germline, CDR1 is SGHRS and CDR2 is YFSETQ. Here the CDR3 DNA reads TGCGCCAGCAGCTCCCGGTCTGACACTGAAGCTTTCTTT. Amino acid sequence: CASSSRSDTEAFF. Full variable domain (outside the CDR3, taken from reference TRBV5-1 and TRBJ1-1): KAGVTQTPRYLIKTRGQQVTLSCSPISGHRSVSWYQQTPGQGLQFLFEYFSETQRNKGNFPGRFSGRQFSNSRSEMNVSTLELGDSALYLCASSSRSDTEAFFGQGTRLTVV.

The J gene is TRBJ2-7, the V gene TRBV30; a possible D gene is TRBD2 (5 bases). The CDR3 has 12 amino acids. Trimming took 4 bases from V and 0 from J, leaving 7 bases between them. Germline-derived CDR1 and CDR2 are GTSNPN and SVGIG (reference sequence). This CDR3 reads CAWTGVSYEQYF. The CDR3 nucleotides read TGTGCCTGGACCGGGGTCTCCTACGAGCAGTACTTC. Full variable domain (rest looked up from reference TRBV30 and TRBJ2-7): SQTIHQWPATLVQPVGSPLSLECTVEGTSNPNLYWYRQAAGRGLQLLFYSVGIGQISSEVPQNLSASRPQDRQFILSSKKLLLSDSGFYLCAWTGVSYEQYFGPGTRLTVT.

This sequence joins TRBV5-3 and TRBJ2-1; 14 bases fit TRBD2. TRBV5-3 is identified as an open reading frame with a role that is uncertain. The CDR3 sequence is 16 residues long. Germline trimming cut 4 bases from V and 7 bases from J; bases unmatched to any gene: 7. CDR3 sequence (DNA): TGTGCCAGAAGCCAGGGACTAGCGGGAGTACCAAATGAGCAGTTCTTC. Amino acids: CARSQGLAGVPNEQFF.

The chain combines TRBV2 with TRBJ1-1; the D gene is possibly TRBD1 (5 bases). This CDR3 region has 14 residues. The germline CDR1 and CDR2 sequences are SNHLY and FYNNEI. Trimming removed 8 bases from V and 4 bases from J, with 17 bases in between. The CDR3 DNA is TGTGCCAGCCGGGGACTAAAGGGAATCACTGAAGCTTTCTTT. Translating gives CASRGLKGITEAFF.

The chain has TRBV15 and TRBJ1-5; D is unclear. The V gene lost 1 base and the J gene lost 5 bases, with 9 bases spanning the gap. CDR3 length: 14 amino acids. Germline V CDR1 and CDR2: LNHNV, YYDKDF (reference sequence). CDR3 nucleotides: TGTGCCACCAGCAGAGCTCGAGCTTATCAGCCCCAGCATTTT. This translates into CATSRARAYQPQHF.

The V and J genes are TRBV7-8 and TRBJ1-3; TRBD1 might be the D (5 bases). In germline, CDR1 is SGHVS, CDR2 FQNEAQ. This CDR3 contains 14 residues. Trimming removed 5 bases from V and 4 bases from J, with 12 bases in between. CDR3: CASSRRGMGNTIYF. CDR3 sequence (DNA): TGTGCCAGCAGCCGACGGGGGATGGGAAACACCATATATTTT.

This sequence joins TRBV2 and TRBJ1-4; 9 bases are a match to TRBD1. The V segment lost 7 bases and the J segment 5 bases; nucleotides outside the gene matches: 2. Looked up from germline, CDR1 is SNHLY and CDR2 is FYNNEI. The CDR3 spans 13 residues. The CDR3 spells CASTGTGNEKLFF. DNA for the CDR3: TGTGCCAGCACCGGGACAGGGAATGAAAAACTGTTTTTT.

The chain combines TRBV10-2 with TRBJ2-5; D is possibly TRBD2 (5 bases). V was shortened by 6 bases and J by 4 bases, with 18 bases between the two germline ends. The germline gives CDR1 WSHSY, CDR2 SAAADI. The CDR3 has 15 amino acids. The CDR3 nucleotides read TGCGCCAGCAGACCCCGAGACTGGGCGGGAGAGACCCAGTACTTC. Residues: CASRPRDWAGETQYF.

This clone showed up just a few times. V and J are TRBV18 and TRBJ2-3, with TRBD2 identical over 14 bases. The ends lost 3 bases at V and 10 bases at J; junction bases unmatched: 6. Germline CDR1 KGHSH, CDR2 LQKENI. The CDR3 totals 15 residues. The CDR3 nucleotides are TGTGCCAGCTCACCGGGACTAGCGGGAGTTCTAGCGCAGTATTTT. This codes for CASSPGLAGVLAQYF.

This clone was seen only a few times. This rearrangement joins TRBV5-4 to TRBJ1-2; weak D call: TRBD1 (5 bases). The germline gives CDR1 SGHNT, CDR2 YYREEE (reference sequence). V was cut by 5 bases and J by 4 bases, with 9 bases left in between. The CDR3 runs to 12 residues. CDR3 amino acids: CASSSDSYGYTF. Written as DNA, the CDR3 is TGTGCCAGCAGTTCCGACAGCTATGGCTACACCTTC.